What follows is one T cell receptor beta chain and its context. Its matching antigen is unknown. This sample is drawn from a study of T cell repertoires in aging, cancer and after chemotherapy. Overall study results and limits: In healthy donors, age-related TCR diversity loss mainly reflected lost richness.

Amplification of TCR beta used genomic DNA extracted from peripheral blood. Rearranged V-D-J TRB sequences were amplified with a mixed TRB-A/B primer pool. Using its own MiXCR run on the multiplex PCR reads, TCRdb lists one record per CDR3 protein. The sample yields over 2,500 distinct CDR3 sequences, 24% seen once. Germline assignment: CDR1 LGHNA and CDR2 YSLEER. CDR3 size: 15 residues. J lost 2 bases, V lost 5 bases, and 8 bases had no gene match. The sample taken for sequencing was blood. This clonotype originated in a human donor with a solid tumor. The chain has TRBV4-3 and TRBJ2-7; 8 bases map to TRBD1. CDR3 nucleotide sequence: TGCGCCAGCAGCGTAACGACAGGGGCGACCTACGAGCAGTACTTC. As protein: CASSVTTGATYEQYF.